This is a list of T cell receptor beta chains from one sample in a study of blood T cell repertoires in COVID-19. Profiled with immunoSEQ multiplex PCR; TCRdb holds only in-frame clones, not every one. The sample carries tens of thousands of clones, 79% recorded once. The sample taken for sequencing was peripheral blood. Source of these receptors: a man in his sixties with active or convalescent COVID-19. The CDR3 runs from the conserved cysteine through the conserved F or W.

TRBJ1-2 TRBV13 CASSLGQGAMFYGYTF
TRBJ1-4 TRBV18 CASSPWDRGSNEKLFF
TRBJ2-1 TRBV7-9 CASTFWGRMVDEQFF
TRBJ2-3 TRBV6-5 CASSYDSGSTDTQYF
TRBJ1-1 TRBV18 CASSPGNTEAFF
TRBJ2-7 TRBV5-1 CASSLGSSGGPSSYEQYF
TRBJ2-1 TRBV30 CAWSARSEQFF
TRBJ1-5 TRBV19 CASSIIGQGIQPQHF
TRBJ1-2 TRBV1 CTSSQLPGQNGYTF
TRBJ1-2 TRBV15 CATSRGAGLGYTF
TRBJ2-2 TRBV4-2 CASSHIAGGADTGELFF
TRBJ2-7 TRBV29-1 CSVAGQGAASSYEQYF
TRBJ2-2 TRBV18 CASSPTSGEYNTGELFF
TRBJ2-7 TRBV5-4 CASSAAGGPRYSYEQYF
TRBJ1-2 TRBV10-3 CAISESSLRANYGYTF
TRBJ2-7 TRBV25-1 CASSELRTSTYEQYF
TRBJ1-1 TRBV7-9 CASSTRTGGFTEAFF
TRBJ2-5 TRBV5-1 CATSGGVQETQYF
TRBJ2-7 TRBV5-1 CASSLASDEQYF
TRBJ2-1 TRBV2 CASSPPAGLAVNNEQFF
TRBJ2-7 TRBV12-3/TRBV12-4 CASSPRVPYEQYF
TRBJ1-1 TRBV29-1 CSIGEAGSMNTEAFF
TRBJ2-5 TRBV12-3/TRBV12-4 CASRPTGRETQYF
TRBJ1-1 TRBV5-1 CASLGTPNTEAFF
TRBJ2-7 TRBV14 CASSRQDGPYEQYF
TRBJ1-2 TRBV6-1 CASSEAVLGTGLYGYTF
TRBJ2-5 TRBV6-2/TRBV6-3 CASSYPSGGETQYF
TRBJ1-2 TRBV30 CAWNTGLRQNYGYTF
TRBJ1-2 TRBV5-1 CASSNTGEGYTF
TRBJ2-3 TRBV2 CASLGRGIADTQYF
TRBJ2-2 TRBV4-2 CASSQDPLAGGTGELFF
TRBJ1-1 TRBV7-6 CASTPTGNTEAFF
TRBJ1-6 TRBV6-1 CASSVGQRFSSYNSPLHF
TRBJ2-1 TRBV10-3 CAIRNSFTDNEQFF
TRBJ1-4 TRBV7-9 CASSLYDNGEKLFF
TRBJ1-5 TRBV15 CATSRDRGYNQPQHF
TRBJ2-5 TRBV18 CASSPQTDRGAFSETQYF
TRBJ2-7 TRBV5-1 CASSPGDRGYEQYF
TRBJ1-4 TRBV27 CASSPGTGGEKLFF
TRBJ2-1 TRBV5-4 CASSLDRSYNEQFF
TRBJ2-5 TRBV6-4 CASSEQYQETQYF
TRBJ1-1 TRBV11-2 CASSLTRGSTEAFF
TRBJ2-3 TRBV5-1 CASSLGQGSDTQYF
TRBJ2-2 TRBV5-6 CASSLGSTGELFF